This is a list of T cell receptor beta chains from one sample in a study of T cell repertoires in cytomegalovirus infection. Their antigens are not known. From the reads, TCRdb called clonotypes with MiXCR, one entry per CDR3 protein. This sample has about 220,000 distinct CDR3 sequences; 35% to 40% occur once, and the top ten carry approximately 59%. Specimen: CD8+ T cells from cultured PBMCs, collected from culture after CMV antigen stimulation. All receptors derive from a human donor in good health (CMV status not recorded). Some clones in this sample may be carry-over from other donors' samples. Both conserved end residues are part of each CDR3. The D gene is left open where the match is weak. Size tells how often a clone was seen (once, few, many) or the class of an expanded clone, and some rows leave it out.

J: TRBJ1-1
size: -
D: -
V: TRBV28
CDR3: CASSPIVRIFTEAFF
DNA: TGTGCCAGCAGTCCAATAGTTCGGATTTTCACTGAAGCTTTCTTT

J: TRBJ2-7
size: -
D: TRBD1
V: TRBV28
CDR3: CASSLRDRDHEQYF
DNA: TGTGCCAGCAGTTTAAGGGACAGGGACCACGAGCAGTACTTC

J: TRBJ2-7
size: few
D: TRBD2
V: TRBV28
CDR3: CATRLAPTYEQYF
DNA: TGTGCCACCAGACTAGCGCCGACCTACGAGCAGTACTTC

J: TRBJ1-2
size: -
D: TRBD1
V: TRBV12-3/TRBV12-4
CDR3: CASSQQPGQHIYGYTF
DNA: TGTGCCAGCAGTCAGCAACCGGGACAGCATATCTATGGCTACACCTTC

J: TRBJ2-7
size: few
D: -
V: TRBV12-3/TRBV12-4
CDR3: CASRSNWSYEQYF
DNA: TGTGCCAGCAGGTCAAACTGGTCCTACGAGCAGTACTTC

J: TRBJ2-4
size: -
D: -
V: TRBV7-8
CDR3: CASSYGPRDIQYF
DNA: TGTGCCAGCAGCTACGGACCACGGGACATTCAGTACTTC

J: TRBJ2-7
size: few
D: TRBD2
V: TRBV7-6
CDR3: CASSPTSGRTYEQYF
DNA: TGTGCCAGCAGCCCGACTAGCGGGAGGACCTACGAGCAGTACTTC

J: TRBJ2-7
size: -
D: -
V: TRBV7-4
CDR3: CASSSPDFAYEQYF
DNA: TGTGCCAGCAGCTCCCCCGACTTCGCCTACGAGCAGTACTTC

J: TRBJ2-5
size: many
D: TRBD2
V: TRBV7-6
CDR3: CASSLKALAGGGKETQYF
DNA: TGTGCCAGCAGCTTAAAGGCTCTAGCGGGGGGGGGGAAAGAGACCCAGTACTTC

J: TRBJ2-1
size: few
D: TRBD2
V: TRBV28
CDR3: CASTKGVLAGSEGEQFF
DNA: TGTGCCAGCACCAAAGGGGTACTAGCGGGCTCAGAGGGGGAGCAGTTCTTC

J: TRBJ2-1
size: few
D: -
V: TRBV7-9
CDR3: CASSSGGTGFYNEQFF
DNA: TGTGCCAGCAGCTCCGGAGGGACCGGCTTTTACAATGAGCAGTTCTTC

J: TRBJ2-7
size: -
D: -
V: TRBV19
CDR3: CASGDRRGNEQYF
DNA: TGTGCCAGCGGGGACCGCAGAGGAAACGAGCAGTACTTC

J: TRBJ2-7
size: -
D: TRBD2
V: TRBV10-3
CDR3: CAIRVSPASGVSYEQYF
DNA: TGTGCCATCAGGGTATCACCGGCAAGCGGGGTCTCCTACGAGCAGTACTTC

J: TRBJ2-1
size: few
D: TRBD1
V: TRBV12-5
CDR3: CASALQGTDNEQFF
DNA: TGTGCTAGTGCCCTACAGGGGACCGACAATGAGCAGTTCTTC

J: TRBJ2-1
size: many
D: -
V: TRBV27
CDR3: CASSLSGNSYNEQFF
DNA: TGTGCCAGCAGTTTAAGCGGAAACTCCTACAATGAGCAGTTCTTC

J: TRBJ2-1
size: -
D: TRBD2
V: TRBV27
CDR3: CASSWTGRAGGDEQFF
DNA: TGTGCCAGCAGTTGGACGGGGCGAGCGGGAGGGGATGAGCAGTTCTTC

J: TRBJ2-7
size: -
D: -
V: TRBV27
CDR3: CASSFRGRYEQYF
DNA: TGTGCCAGCAGTTTCCGGGGCCGGTACGAGCAGTACTTC

J: TRBJ1-1
size: -
D: -
V: TRBV27
CDR3: CASSSHREEDTEAFF
DNA: TGTGCCAGCAGTTCACACAGGGAGGAGGACACTGAAGCTTTCTTT

J: TRBJ2-7
size: -
D: -
V: TRBV7-6
CDR3: CASSLGEPTHEQYF
DNA: TGTGCCAGCAGCCTCGGGGAACCGACCCACGAGCAGTACTTC

J: TRBJ2-7
size: -
D: -
V: TRBV11-2
CDR3: CASTPLWGRGGEQYF
DNA: TGTGCCAGCACCCCACTTTGGGGGCGCGGCGGCGAGCAGTACTTC

J: TRBJ2-1
size: few
D: -
V: TRBV27
CDR3: CASSLTGWRPGYEGEQFF
DNA: TGTGCCAGCAGTTTAACGGGGTGGCGGCCTGGGTATGAAGGTGAGCAGTTCTTC

J: TRBJ2-7
size: -
D: -
V: TRBV6-1
CDR3: CASSEQQVSYEQYF
DNA: TGTGCCAGCAGCGAACAACAGGTCTCCTACGAGCAGTACTTC

J: TRBJ2-1
size: few
D: TRBD2
V: TRBV7-8
CDR3: CASSLALIAGAPSNEQFF
DNA: TGTGCCAGCAGCTTAGCACTAATAGCGGGAGCACCAAGCAATGAGCAGTTCTTC

J: TRBJ2-1
size: -
D: -
V: TRBV4-1
CDR3: CASSQRQQSSYNEQFF
DNA: TGCGCCAGCAGCCAACGACAACAGAGCTCCTACAATGAGCAGTTCTTC

J: TRBJ2-6
size: -
D: TRBD1
V: TRBV20-1
CDR3: CSALTGANSGANVLTF
DNA: TGCAGTGCTCTGACAGGGGCGAACTCTGGGGCCAACGTCCTGACTTTC

J: TRBJ2-2
size: -
D: -
V: TRBV7-8
CDR3: CASSLARGGGNTGELFF
DNA: TGTGCCAGCAGCTTAGCGCGGGGAGGGGGTAACACCGGGGAGCTGTTTTTT

J: TRBJ2-3
size: once
D: TRBD2
V: TRBV6-2/TRBV6-3
CDR3: CASSYLAGVTDTQYF
DNA: TGTGCCAGCAGTTACCTAGCGGGAGTTACAGATACGCAGTATTTT

J: TRBJ2-5
size: -
D: -
V: TRBV7-6
CDR3: CASSSEVRIKQETQYF
DNA: TGTGCCAGCAGCTCGGAAGTCCGGATAAAACAAGAGACCCAGTACTTC

J: TRBJ2-7
size: -
D: TRBD1
V: TRBV3-1
CDR3: CASSPGQGEVHEQYF
DNA: TGTGCCAGCAGCCCGGGACAGGGAGAAGTCCACGAGCAGTACTTC

J: TRBJ2-7
size: -
D: -
V: TRBV7-3
CDR3: CASSSDSGEQYF
DNA: TGTGCCAGCAGTTCCGATAGCGGCGAGCAGTACTTC